What follows describes a single TCR beta chain. Only in-frame clones appear in the TCRdb table, and some are missing; sequencing was by immunoSEQ multiplex PCR. The table has about 2.4 million clones, under 95% seen once. This entry comes from a study of shared clonotypes between healthy human individuals. V dropped 4 bases and J dropped 7 bases, with 23 bases sitting between them. In germline, CDR1 is SGHAT, CDR2 FQNNGV. The CDR3 spans 17 residues. The rearrangement uses TRBV11-2 and TRBJ2-1; D tentatively fits TRBD1 or TRBD2 (5 bases each). The sequence derives from a man younger than 35 in good health. Some clones in this sample may be carry-over from other donors' samples. Sequenced input: naive CD4+ T cells from PBMCs. Specified subset: CD45RA+ positively selected. CDR3 sequence: CASSSSIALGEGNEQFF. The CDR3 DNA reads as TGTGCCAGCAGCTCCTCAATAGCTTTGGGGGAAGGGAATGAGCAGTTCTTC. Based on the CDR3 plus reference TRBV11-2 and TRBJ2-1, the full variable domain is EAGVAQSPRYKIIEKRQSVAFWCNPISGHATLYWYQQILGQGPKLLIQFQNNGVVDDSQLPKDRFSAERLKGVDSTLKIQPAKLEDSAVYLCASSSSIALGEGNEQFFGPGTRLTVL.